This record covers a single TCR beta chain. In the original processing: Amplification of reference gene primers provided the estimated nucleated cell counts. Assay used: immunoSEQ multiplex PCR; TCRdb lists only in-frame clones, some missing. That table furnishes V, J and clone size, whereas the DNA furnished D and trimming. This sample yields under 200,000 clones, of which around four fifths are seen a single time; around 0.93% belongs to the top ten. These data are taken from a study of blood T cell repertoires in COVID-19. Looking at the study overall: Acute and convalescent COVID-19 specimens originated in the United States, Italy and Spain. Nucleic acid was either cDNA or gDNA, and it came from T cells, B-cell-depleted T cells, or PBMCs.

CDR1 SGHTA and CDR2 FQGNSA come from the germline V gene. The CDR3 spans 17 residues. The V end was cut by 5 bases, the J end by 2 bases, with 19 bases between. The rearrangement uses TRBV7-2 and TRBJ1-5, with unresolved D. This sequence was found in a man aged 55 to 70 with COVID-19, enrolled during active disease. Material: peripheral blood. The CDR3 DNA reads TGTGCCAGCAGCCTCGGGCCTACCCTGCGGGGCAATCAGCCCCAGCATTTT. This sequence encodes CASSLGPTLRGNQPQHF.